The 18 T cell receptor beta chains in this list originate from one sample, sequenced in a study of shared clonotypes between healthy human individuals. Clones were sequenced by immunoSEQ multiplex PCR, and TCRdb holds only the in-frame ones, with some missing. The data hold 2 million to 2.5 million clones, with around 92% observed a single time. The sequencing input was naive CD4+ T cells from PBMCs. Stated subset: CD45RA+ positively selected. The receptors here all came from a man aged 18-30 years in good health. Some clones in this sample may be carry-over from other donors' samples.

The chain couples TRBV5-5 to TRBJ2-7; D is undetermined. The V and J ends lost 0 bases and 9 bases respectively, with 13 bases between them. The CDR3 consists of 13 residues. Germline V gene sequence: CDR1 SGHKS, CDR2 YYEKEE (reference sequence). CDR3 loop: CASSLAPTEMQYF. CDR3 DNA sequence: TGTGCCAGCAGCTTGGCCCCGACGGAAATGCAGTACTTC.

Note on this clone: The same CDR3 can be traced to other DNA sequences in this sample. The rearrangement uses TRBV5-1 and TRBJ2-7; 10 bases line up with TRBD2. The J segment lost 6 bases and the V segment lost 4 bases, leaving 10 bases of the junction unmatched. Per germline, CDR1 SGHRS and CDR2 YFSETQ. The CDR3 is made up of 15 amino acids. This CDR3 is CASSPLAGGPGEQYF. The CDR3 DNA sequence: TGCGCCAGCAGCCCTTTAGCGGGAGGTCCCGGCGAGCAGTACTTC.

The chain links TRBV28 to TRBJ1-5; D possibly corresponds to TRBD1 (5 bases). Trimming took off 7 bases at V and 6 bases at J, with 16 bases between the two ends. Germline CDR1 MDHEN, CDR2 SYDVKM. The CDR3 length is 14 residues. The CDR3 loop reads CASTSPSGGQPQHF. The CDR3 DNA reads TGTGCCAGCACCTCCCCTTCGGGGGGTCAGCCCCAGCATTTT. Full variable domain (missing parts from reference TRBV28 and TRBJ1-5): DVKVTQSSRYLVKRTGEKVFLECVQDMDHENMFWYRQDPGLGLRLIYFSYDVKMKEKGDIPEGYSVSREKKERFSLILESASTNQTSMYLCASTSPSGGQPQHFGDGTRLSIL.

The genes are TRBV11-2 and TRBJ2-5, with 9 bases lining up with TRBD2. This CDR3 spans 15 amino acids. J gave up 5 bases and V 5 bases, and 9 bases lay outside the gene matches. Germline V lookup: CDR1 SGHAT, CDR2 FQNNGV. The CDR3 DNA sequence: TGTGCCAGCAGCCCTAGCGGGACCGTAGGGGAGACCCAGTACTTC. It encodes CASSPSGTVGETQYF.

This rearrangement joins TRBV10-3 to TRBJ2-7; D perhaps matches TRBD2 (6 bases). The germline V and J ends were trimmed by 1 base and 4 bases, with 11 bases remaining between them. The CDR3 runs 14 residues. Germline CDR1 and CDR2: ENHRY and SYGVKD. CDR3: CAISEYRGIYEQYF. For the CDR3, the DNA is TGTGCCATCAGTGAGTACCGCGGGATTTACGAGCAGTACTTC.

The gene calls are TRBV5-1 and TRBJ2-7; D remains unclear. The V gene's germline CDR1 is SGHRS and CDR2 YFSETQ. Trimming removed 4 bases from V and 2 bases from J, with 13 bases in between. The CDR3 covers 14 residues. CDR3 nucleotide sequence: TGCGCCAGCAGCCTTGAGACATGGGCCTACGAGCAGTACTTC. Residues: CASSLETWAYEQYF.

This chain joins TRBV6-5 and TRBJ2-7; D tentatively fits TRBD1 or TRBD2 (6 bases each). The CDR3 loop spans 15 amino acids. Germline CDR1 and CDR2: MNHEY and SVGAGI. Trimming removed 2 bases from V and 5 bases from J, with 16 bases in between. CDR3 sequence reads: CASSYGRGGRNEQYF. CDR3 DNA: TGTGCCAGCAGTTACGGTCGTGGGGGGCGGAACGAGCAGTACTTC.

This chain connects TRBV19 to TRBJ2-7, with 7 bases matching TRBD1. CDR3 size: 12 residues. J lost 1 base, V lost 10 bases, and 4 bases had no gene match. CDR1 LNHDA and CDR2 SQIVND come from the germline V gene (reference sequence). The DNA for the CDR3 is TGTGCCACCGAGGGACAGTCCTACGAGCAGTACTTC. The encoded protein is CATEGQSYEQYF.

As DNA, the CDR3 is TGTGCCAGCAGTTCAGGGACGCGGGATGAGCAGTTCTTC. Its translation is CASSSGTRDEQFF. The V call is TRBV28, the J call TRBJ2-1, with D perhaps TRBD1 or TRBD2 (5 bases each). The germline V gene has CDR1 MDHEN and CDR2 SYDVKM. The CDR3 consists of 13 residues. With 4 bases removed from V and 8 bases from J, the gap between germline ends came to 12 bases. The variable domain in full, with the rest retrieved from reference TRBV28 and TRBJ2-1, is DVKVTQSSRYLVKRTGEKVFLECVQDMDHENMFWYRQDPGLGLRLIYFSYDVKMKEKGDIPEGYSVSREKKERFSLILESASTNQTSMYLCASSSGTRDEQFFGPGTRLTVL.

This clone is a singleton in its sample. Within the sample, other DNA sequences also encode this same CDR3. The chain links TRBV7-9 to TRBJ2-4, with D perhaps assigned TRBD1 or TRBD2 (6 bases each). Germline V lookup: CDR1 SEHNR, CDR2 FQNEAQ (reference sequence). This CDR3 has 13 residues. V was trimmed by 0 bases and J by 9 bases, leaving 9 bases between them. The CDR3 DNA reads TGTGCCAGCAGCTTAGCGGGGGGCGGCATTCAGTACTTC. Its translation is CASSLAGGGIQYF. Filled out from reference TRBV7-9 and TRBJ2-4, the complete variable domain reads DTGVSQNPRHKITKRGQNVTFRCDPISEHNRLYWYRQTLGQGPEFLTYFQNEAQLEKSRLLSDRFSAERPKGSFSTLEIQRTEQGDSAMYLCASSLAGGGIQYFGAGTRLSVL.

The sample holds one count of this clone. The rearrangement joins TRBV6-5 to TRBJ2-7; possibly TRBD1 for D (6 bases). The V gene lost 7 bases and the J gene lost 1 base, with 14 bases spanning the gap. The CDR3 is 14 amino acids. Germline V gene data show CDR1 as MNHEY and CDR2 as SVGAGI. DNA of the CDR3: TGTGCCAGCATGTTCGACAGGCGATCCTACGAGCAGTACTTC. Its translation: CASMFDRRSYEQYF.

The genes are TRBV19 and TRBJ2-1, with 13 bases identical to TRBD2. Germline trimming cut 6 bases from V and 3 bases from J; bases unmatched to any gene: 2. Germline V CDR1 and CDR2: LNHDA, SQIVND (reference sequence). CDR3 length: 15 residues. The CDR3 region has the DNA TGTGCCAGTAGGGGACTAGCGGGATACTACAATGAGCAGTTCTTC. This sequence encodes CASRGLAGYYNEQFF.

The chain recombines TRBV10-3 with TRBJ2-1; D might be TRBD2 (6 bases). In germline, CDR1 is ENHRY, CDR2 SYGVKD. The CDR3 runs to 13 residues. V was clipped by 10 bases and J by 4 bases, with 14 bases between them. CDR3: CATGGRAYNEQFF. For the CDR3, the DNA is TGTGCCACAGGAGGGCGGGCATACAATGAGCAGTTCTTC.

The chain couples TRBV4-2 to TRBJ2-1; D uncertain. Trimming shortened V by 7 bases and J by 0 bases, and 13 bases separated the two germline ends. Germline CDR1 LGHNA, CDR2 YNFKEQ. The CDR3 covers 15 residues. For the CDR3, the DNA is TGTGCCAGCACCCTGGCGGAGAGCTCCTACAATGAGCAGTTCTTC. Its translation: CASTLAESSYNEQFF.

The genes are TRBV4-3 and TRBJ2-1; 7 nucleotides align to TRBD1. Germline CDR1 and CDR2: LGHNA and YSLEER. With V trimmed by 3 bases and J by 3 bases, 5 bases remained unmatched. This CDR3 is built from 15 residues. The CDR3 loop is CASSQIRDSYNEQFF. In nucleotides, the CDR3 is TGCGCCAGCAGCCAGATACGGGACAGCTACAATGAGCAGTTCTTC.

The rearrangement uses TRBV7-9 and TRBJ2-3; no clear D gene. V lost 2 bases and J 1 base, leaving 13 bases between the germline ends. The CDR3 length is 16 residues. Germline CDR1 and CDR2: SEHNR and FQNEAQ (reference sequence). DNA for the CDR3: TGTGCCAGCAGCTTAACGGTACCCTCGGGCACAGATACGCAGTATTTT. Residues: CASSLTVPSGTDTQYF.

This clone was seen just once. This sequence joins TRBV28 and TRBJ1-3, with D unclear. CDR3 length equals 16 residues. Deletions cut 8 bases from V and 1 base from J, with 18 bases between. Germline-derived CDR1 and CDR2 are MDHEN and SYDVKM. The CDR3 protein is CASGTPGPISGNTIYF. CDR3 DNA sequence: TGTGCCAGCGGTACACCCGGGCCAATATCTGGAAACACCATATATTTT.

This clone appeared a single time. The CDR3 nucleotides are TGTGCCAGTAAAAGCGGGAGTGGCTACACCGGGGAGCTGTTTTTT. Amino acids: CASKSGSGYTGELFF. The genes are TRBV19 and TRBJ2-2; 8 bases are shared with TRBD2. The CDR3 is 15 amino acids. V was pared by 7 bases and J by 3 bases, with 7 bases of the junction left unmatched. Germline loops: CDR1 LNHDA, CDR2 SQIVND (reference sequence).